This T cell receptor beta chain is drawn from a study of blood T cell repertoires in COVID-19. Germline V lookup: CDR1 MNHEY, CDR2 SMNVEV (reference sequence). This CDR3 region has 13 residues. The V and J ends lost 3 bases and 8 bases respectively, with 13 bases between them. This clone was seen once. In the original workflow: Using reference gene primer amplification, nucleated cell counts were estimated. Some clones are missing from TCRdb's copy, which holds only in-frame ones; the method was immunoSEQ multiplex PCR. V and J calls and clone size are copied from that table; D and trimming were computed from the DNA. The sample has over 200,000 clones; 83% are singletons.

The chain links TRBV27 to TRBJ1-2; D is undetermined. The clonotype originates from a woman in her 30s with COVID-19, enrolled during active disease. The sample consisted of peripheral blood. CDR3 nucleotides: TGTGCCAGCAGTTTTACGGAGATCGGCGGCTACACCTTC. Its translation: CASSFTEIGGYTF.